This TCR beta chain was sequenced during a study of blood T cell repertoires in COVID-19. Study-level background: PBMCs, B-cell-depleted T cells, or T cells were the source of the cDNA or gDNA that made up the material.

TCRdb keeps only in-frame clones here, not all; method: immunoSEQ multiplex PCR. Of over 25,000 clones listed, about 84% were seen once; the top ten hold under 55%. Germline V CDR1 and CDR2: SQVTM, ANQGSEA. This CDR3 spans 12 amino acids. V lost 8 bases and J lost 1, with 9 bases in between. The source material was peripheral blood. The receptor's source is a woman of 80 years or more with acute or convalescent COVID-19. The chain couples TRBV29-1 to TRBJ2-1; D perhaps matches TRBD2 (5 bases). The CDR3 bases are TGCAGCATCCGGACTTCCTACAATGAGCAGTTCTTC. Encoded protein: CSIRTSYNEQFF.